The clone carrying this T cell receptor beta chain was observed a handful of times. How the authors handled the data: Amplified reference gene primers provided the basis for estimating nucleated cell counts. Libraries were prepared by immunoSEQ multiplex PCR; TCRdb keeps only in-frame clonotypes and omits some of them. V, J and clone size are taken as reported in that table, and D and trimming were inferred from the DNA itself. The table includes 90,000 to 120,000 clones, roughly 83% detected once. These data are taken from a study of blood T cell repertoires in COVID-19. Study-level information: Acute and convalescent COVID-19 specimens originated in the United States, Italy and Spain. Nucleic acid was either cDNA or gDNA, and it came from T cells, B-cell-depleted T cells, or PBMCs.

Sequencing used peripheral blood. The sequence was obtained from a human donor in a cohort sampled during active COVID-19.

CDR3 loop: CASTRTPLAVISYEQYV. The CDR3 DNA sequence: TGCGCCAGCACCCGGACACCACTAGCGGTTATCTCCTACGAGCAGTACGTC. The chain is built from TRBV23-1 and TRBJ2-7, with 8 bases aligning to TRBD2. TRBV23-1 is given ORF status, its function remaining uncertain. The junction had 14 bases not matched to a gene; V was cut back by 7 bases and J by 0 bases. The CDR3 extends over 17 amino acids.